The clone carrying this TCR beta chain has just one count. The sample belongs to a study of blood T cell repertoires in COVID-19. Across the study: Italy, Spain and the United States were the sources of the convalescent and acute COVID-19 samples.

Here immunoSEQ multiplex PCR was the method, and the copy in TCRdb shows in-frame clones only, minus some. The table lists 110,000 to 150,000 clones, about 79% of them singletons. Looked up from germline, CDR1 is SGHTA and CDR2 is FQGNSA. The CDR3 contains 14 residues. The V end was cut by 2 bases, the J end by 5 bases, with 9 bases between. The rearrangement uses TRBV7-2 and TRBJ1-4; the D is unclear. The receptor was derived from a woman older than 75 with acute or convalescent COVID-19. The specimen sequenced was peripheral blood. This CDR3 is CASSLSGENEKLFF. The DNA of the CDR3 is TGTGCCAGCAGCTTAAGCGGAGAAAATGAAAAACTGTTTTTT.